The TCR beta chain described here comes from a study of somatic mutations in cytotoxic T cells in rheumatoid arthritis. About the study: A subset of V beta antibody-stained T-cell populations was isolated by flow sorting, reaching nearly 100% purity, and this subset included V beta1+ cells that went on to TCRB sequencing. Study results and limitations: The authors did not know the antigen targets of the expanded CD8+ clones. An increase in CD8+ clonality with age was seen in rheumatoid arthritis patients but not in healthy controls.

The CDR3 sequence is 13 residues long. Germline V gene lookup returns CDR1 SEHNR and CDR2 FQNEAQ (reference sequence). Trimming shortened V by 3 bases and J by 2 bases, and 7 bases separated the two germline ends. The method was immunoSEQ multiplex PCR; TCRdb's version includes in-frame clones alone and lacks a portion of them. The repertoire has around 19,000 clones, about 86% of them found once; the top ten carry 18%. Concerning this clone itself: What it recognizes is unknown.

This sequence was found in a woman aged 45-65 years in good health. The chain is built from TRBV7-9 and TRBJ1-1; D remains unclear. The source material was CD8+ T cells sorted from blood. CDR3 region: CASSFKGNTEAFF. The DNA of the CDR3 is TGTGCCAGCAGCTTTAAAGGAAACACTGAAGCTTTCTTT.